Each of the 4 T cell receptor beta chains below was sequenced from the same sample in a study of OX40 agonist ivuxolimab in advanced cancers. Produced via immunoSEQ multiplex PCR; TCRdb's table is partial and in-frame only. The data hold about 20,000 clones, with roughly 80% observed a single time. This specimen consisted of CD4+ or CD8+ T cells sorted from blood, obtained in a trial of the OX40 agonist ivuxolimab. Receptor source: an adult with an advanced solid tumor such as melanoma, head and neck, liver or kidney cancer.

The V call is TRBV7-2, the J call TRBJ1-1; 8 nucleotides line up with TRBD1. This CDR3 has 14 residues. Germline CDR1 and CDR2: SGHTA and FQGNSA. The V and J ends lost 4 bases and 11 bases, in that order; junction bases with no gene match: 12. CDR3 protein: CASSSTGTGTTAFF. The CDR3 DNA follows: TGTGCCAGCAGCTCCACGGGGACAGGCACCACCGCTTTCTTT.

This chain links TRBV6-1 with TRBJ1-4, with D unclear. V lost 0 bases and J 8 bases, leaving 16 bases between the germline ends. The CDR3 spans 16 residues. Looked up from germline, CDR1 is MNHNS and CDR2 is SASEGT. The CDR3 nucleotides are TGTGCCAGCAGTGAAGCGCCGGCCAGCCCGGCCGAAAAACTGTTTTTT. This sequence encodes CASSEAPASPAEKLFF.

DNA of the CDR3: TGCGCCAGCAGCTCACTCCCCTTAGCGGGGGGTACCGCAGATACGCAGTATTTT. Translated: CASSSLPLAGGTADTQYF. The V gene is TRBV4-1, the J gene TRBJ2-3, with TRBD2 identical over 10 bases. The CDR3 consists of 18 residues. Unmatched junction bases numbered 15, after V lost 5 bases and J lost 4 bases. Germline CDR1 MGHRA, CDR2 YSYEKL.

The gene calls are TRBV4-1 and TRBJ2-7; D may correspond to TRBD1 or TRBD2 (5 bases each). Germline CDR1 and CDR2: MGHRA and YSYEKL. V was pared by 5 bases and J by 6 bases, with 8 bases between. CDR3 length: 11 residues. The CDR3 loop is CASSSGGEQYF. Written as DNA, the CDR3 is TGCGCCAGCAGCTCTGGGGGCGAGCAGTACTTC.